A selection of T cell receptor beta chains follows, all from one sample in a study of T cell responses to AZD1222 COVID-19 vaccine. TCRdb's table, derived via immunoSEQ multiplex PCR, lists solely in-frame clones and lacks some. The repertoire holds 200,000 to 300,000 clones, with more than 85% as singletons. Sequencing used peripheral blood, obtained on day 0 of AZD1222 vaccination. These TCRs come from an adult in good health. CDR3s include the opening cysteine and the closing phenylalanine or tryptophan. The D gene is left open where the match is weak. Size values are once, few and many counts, or a class for expanded clones, and some rows have none.

once 16 TRBJ1-3 NA TRBV7-2 CASSLVGGRSGNTIYF TGTGCCAGCAGCTTAGTGGGGGGGCGCTCTGGAAACACCATATATTTT
NA 11 TRBJ2-7 NA TRBV6-5 CASNAPGEQYF TGTGCCAGCAACGCGCCGGGTGAGCAGTACTTC
NA 13 TRBJ2-2 NA TRBV7-2 CASSLVRSGELFF TGTGCCAGCAGCTTAGTTAGGTCCGGGGAGCTGTTTTTT
NA 15 TRBJ1-4 NA TRBV5-1 CASSSGGQTNEKLFF TGCGCCAGCAGCAGCGGCGGGCAGACTAATGAAAAACTGTTTTTT
NA 15 TRBJ1-4 NA TRBV9 CASSPGPTTNEKLFF TGTGCCAGCAGCCCCGGGCCGACAACTAATGAAAAACTGTTTTTT
once 13 TRBJ2-3 NA TRBV9 CASSVGGAREQYF TGTGCCAGCAGCGTAGGGGGGGCCCGTGAGCAGTATTTT
NA 12 TRBJ1-2 NA TRBV3-1/TRBV3-2 CASSTGKWGYTF TGTGCCAGCAGTACAGGGAAATGGGGCTACACCTTC
NA 11 TRBJ1-6 NA TRBV10-3 CAISGVGTLHF TGTGCCATCAGTGGGGTGGGGACCCTCCACTTT
NA 13 TRBJ1-1 TRBD1 TRBV29-1 CSVVGQGKTEAFF TGCAGCGTTGTGGGACAGGGGAAAACTGAAGCTTTCTTT
NA 15 TRBJ2-2 NA TRBV7-3 CASSHSRDNTGELFF TGTGCCAGCAGCCACAGCAGGGATAACACCGGGGAGCTGTTTTTT
NA 16 TRBJ1-2 NA TRBV5-1 CASSNGDSRTNYGYTF TGCGCCAGCAGCAATGGGGACTCCCGGACTAACTATGGCTACACCTTC
NA 12 TRBJ1-3 NA TRBV28 CASSSRGNTIYF TGTGCCAGCAGTTCCCGGGGAAACACCATATATTTT
NA 14 TRBJ1-2 TRBD1 TRBV3-1/TRBV3-2 CASSQWDRGDGYTF TGTGCCAGCAGCCAGTGGGACAGGGGCGACGGCTACACCTTC
NA 13 TRBJ2-5 NA TRBV2 CASTLRGGETQYF TGTGCCAGCACTTTGAGGGGGGGAGAGACCCAGTACTTC
NA 14 TRBJ2-3 NA TRBV5-1 CASSSARGTDTQYF TGCGCCAGCAGCTCGGCGAGGGGCACAGATACGCAGTATTTT
NA 13 TRBJ1-4 NA TRBV19 CASRRQVNEKLFF TGTGCCAGTAGGCGACAGGTTAATGAAAAACTGTTTTTT
NA 12 TRBJ2-7 NA TRBV18 CASSLRSGEQYF TGTGCCAGCTCCCTCCGGTCGGGAGAGCAGTACTTC
NA 13 TRBJ2-5 NA TRBV5-4 CASSWGIEETQYF TGTGCCAGCAGCTGGGGGATTGAGGAGACCCAGTACTTC
NA 14 TRBJ2-7 TRBD1 TRBV9 CASSAQGASYEQYF TGTGCCAGCAGCGCTCAGGGGGCTTCCTACGAGCAGTACTTC
NA 15 TRBJ2-1 NA TRBV9 CASSVGGSGYNEQFF TGTGCCAGCAGCGTAGGGGGTAGCGGCTACAATGAGCAGTTCTTC
NA 15 TRBJ1-6 NA TRBV5-1 CASSLDLGYNSPLHF TGCGCCAGCAGCTTGGATCTTGGGTATAATTCACCCCTCCACTTT
NA 13 TRBJ2-7 NA TRBV6-5 CASSYRASYEQYF TGTGCCAGCAGTTACCGGGCCTCCTACGAGCAGTACTTC
NA 15 TRBJ2-1 NA TRBV9 CASSVGRELYNEQFF TGTGCCAGCAGCGTAGGCAGGGAATTGTACAATGAGCAGTTCTTC
NA 15 TRBJ2-7 TRBD1 TRBV5-1 CASTLGGTGGYEQYF TGCGCCAGCACCTTGGGTGGGACAGGGGGCTACGAGCAGTACTTC
NA 15 TRBJ2-1 TRBD2 TRBV28 CASSSSGRGYNEQFF TGTGCCAGCAGCTCGAGCGGGAGAGGTTACAATGAGCAGTTCTTC
NA 12 TRBJ1-5 NA TRBV12-3/TRBV12-4 CASSVAAGPQHF TGTGCCAGCAGTGTAGCGGCCGGGCCCCAGCATTTT
NA 15 TRBJ2-1 NA TRBV9 CASSPRPGADNEQFF TGTGCCAGCAGCCCCCGCCCCGGGGCCGACAATGAGCAGTTCTTC
NA 20 TRBJ2-2 TRBD2 TRBV3-1/TRBV3-2 CASSLIPTGLAGGTTGELFF TGTGCCAGCAGCCTCATACCCACGGGACTAGCGGGAGGAACAACCGGGGAGCTGTTTTTT
NA 15 TRBJ2-6 NA TRBV5-1 CASSDQSSGANVLTF TGCGCCAGCAGCGACCAGTCCTCTGGGGCCAACGTCCTGACTTTC
NA 15 TRBJ1-1 TRBD1 TRBV11-2 CASSLMGQGNTEAFF TGTGCCAGCAGCTTAATGGGACAGGGGAACACTGAAGCTTTCTTT
few 13 TRBJ2-7 TRBD2 TRBV10-3 CAISALAGYEQYF TGTGCCATCAGTGCACTAGCGGGCTACGAGCAGTACTTC
NA 13 TRBJ2-7 NA TRBV28 CASRNSPGGEQYF TGTGCCAGCAGAAATAGCCCCGGCGGCGAGCAGTACTTC
NA 14 TRBJ1-5 NA TRBV2 CASSERGHWQPQHF TGTGCCAGCAGTGAGAGGGGTCACTGGCAGCCCCAGCATTTT
few 13 TRBJ2-7 NA TRBV5-6 CASSLPRVGEQYF TGTGCCAGCAGCTTACCGAGGGTAGGAGAGCAGTACTTC
NA 14 TRBJ1-5 TRBD1 TRBV6-2/TRBV6-3 CASSDRGLYQPQHF TGTGCCAGCAGCGACAGGGGCCTCTATCAGCCCCAGCATTTT
NA 13 TRBJ1-1 NA TRBV12-3/TRBV12-4 CASSLGGHTEAFF TGTGCCAGCAGTTTGGGGGGGCACACTGAAGCTTTCTTT
NA 15 TRBJ2-7 TRBD1 TRBV18 CASSPAAGGTYEQYF TGTGCCAGCTCACCAGCGGCAGGGGGTACCTACGAGCAGTACTTC
NA 14 TRBJ2-3 NA TRBV18 CASSLPFGTDTQYF TGTGCCAGCTCACTTCCTTTTGGCACAGATACGCAGTATTTT
once 16 TRBJ1-5 NA TRBV4-1 CASSLQTGNSNQPQHF TGCGCCAGCAGCCTACAGACAGGCAATAGCAATCAGCCCCAGCATTTT
NA 19 TRBJ2-5 TRBD2 TRBV5-1 CASSLAIFFGTRRKETQYF TGCGCCAGCAGCTTGGCGATTTTCTTCGGGACTAGAAGAAAAGAGACCCAGTACTTC
NA 13 TRBJ2-7 TRBD1 TRBV27 CASGLTGGYEQYF TGTGCCAGCGGCCTGACAGGGGGCTACGAGCAGTACTTC
NA 15 TRBJ2-3 TRBD2 TRBV3-1/TRBV3-2 CASSQLAGGPDTQYF TGTGCCAGCAGCCAACTAGCGGGGGGGCCAGATACGCAGTATTTT
few 13 TRBJ1-1 NA TRBV6-5 CASHTGLWTEAFF TGTGCCAGCCACACGGGTCTTTGGACTGAAGCTTTCTTT
NA 16 TRBJ1-1 TRBD1 TRBV7-2 CASSPGTGGGRAEAFF TGTGCCAGCAGCCCCGGGACAGGGGGGGGTCGGGCTGAAGCTTTCTTT
NA 13 TRBJ2-7 TRBD2 TRBV29-1 CSVYTSGSGEQYF TGCAGCGTTTATACTAGCGGGAGTGGCGAGCAGTACTTC
NA 17 TRBJ1-5 TRBD1 TRBV2 CASSFDRGSWGNQPQHF TGTGCCAGCAGCTTCGACAGGGGGAGTTGGGGCAATCAGCCCCAGCATTTT
NA 14 TRBJ1-2 TRBD1 TRBV28 CASSWTGDLAGYTF TGTGCCAGCAGCTGGACAGGGGATCTGGCTGGCTACACCTTC
once 15 TRBJ2-3 TRBD2 TRBV28 CASSSERERADTQYF TGTGCCAGCAGTTCGGAGCGGGAGAGGGCCGATACGCAGTATTTT
NA 14 TRBJ1-1 NA TRBV9 CASSPGLENTEAFF TGTGCCAGCAGCCCGGGACTTGAGAACACTGAAGCTTTCTTT
NA 12 TRBJ2-3 NA TRBV10-3 CAISESPDTQYF TGTGCCATCAGTGAGAGCCCAGATACGCAGTATTTT
once 14 TRBJ2-7 NA TRBV5-8 CASSLEASVYEQYF TGTGCCAGCAGCTTGGAAGCATCAGTCTACGAGCAGTACTTC
many 16 TRBJ1-5 TRBD1 TRBV28 CASSFGSQGRSQPQHF TGTGCCAGCAGTTTCGGATCACAGGGGAGGAGTCAGCCCCAGCATTTT